The clone carrying this TCR beta chain occurred many times. Each CDR3 protein is one row after TCRdb ran MiXCR on the 5' RACE reads. The repertoire consists of some 59,000 distinct CDR3 sequences, with under 9% occurring once and the leading ten covering under 4.5%. This record comes from a study of early T cells in non-severe SARS-CoV-2 infection. The CDR3 contains 12 residues. Trimming left V 5 bases short and J 2 bases short, with 10 bases between. Germline V gene lookup returns CDR1 DFQATT and CDR2 SNEGSKA (reference sequence). The sequenced sample was whole blood, obtained at baseline. V gene TRBV20-1 combines with J gene TRBJ2-7; D could derive from TRBD1 or TRBD2 (5 bases each). This TCR came from an adult who was a healthcare worker with PCR-confirmed SARS-CoV-2 infection or an uninfected control (not recorded which). The CDR3 DNA reads TGCAGTGCTTCTCGGGACGCCTACGAGCAGTACTTC. This encodes CSASRDAYEQYF.